This T cell receptor (beta chain) was recorded in a study of T cells in Graves' hyperthyroidism and ophthalmopathy. This clonotype was detected ten times or more. What was amplified from RNA transcripts were TCR beta CDR3 regions. RT-PCR in the first round (using the HTBI primer set) targeted the TCR CDR3. TCRdb processed the multiplex PCR reads anew with MiXCR; each CDR3 protein has one entry. The table lists under 700,000 distinct CDR3 sequences, under 60% of them singletons. This CDR3 region has 11 residues. V was clipped by 4 bases and J by 5 bases, with 5 bases between them. The sequence was collected from a woman between 18 and 30 years old with Graves' hyperthyroidism. This chain joins TRBV12-3 or TRBV12-4 and TRBJ2-5, with D unresolved. The sequenced sample consisted of peripheral blood or thyroid tissue (not recorded which). CDR3 protein: CASSYTETQYF. In nucleotides, the CDR3 is TGTGCCAGCAGTTACACCGAGACCCAGTACTTC.